This TCR beta chain was sequenced during a study of T cell repertoires in cytomegalovirus infection. Study at large: CMV epitopes in the study were HLA-C-restricted (recently identified) and HLA-B-restricted (well studied). From public TCR beta signatures came an indication of both CMV infection and matching HLA type.

One entry per CDR3 protein, called by TCRdb with MiXCR from the reads. The table has tens of thousands of distinct CDR3 sequences, roughly a fifth seen once; the top ten hold roughly 60%. This clonotype was seen only a few times. The antigen is undetermined. Sequenced material: CD8+ T cells from cultured PBMCs, taken from culture after CMV antigen stimulation. The clonotype originates from a human donor in good health (CMV status not recorded). Some clones in this sample may be carry-over from other donors' samples.

DNA of the CDR3: TGCAGCGTTTATAGCTCCTACAATGAGCAGTTCTTC. Translation: CSVYSSYNEQFF. The rearrangement joins TRBV29-1 to TRBJ2-1, with D hard to call. There are 12 residues in the CDR3. V lost 5 bases to trimming and J lost 0 bases, with 5 bases between them. The germline CDR1 and CDR2 sequences are SQVTM and ANQGSEA.